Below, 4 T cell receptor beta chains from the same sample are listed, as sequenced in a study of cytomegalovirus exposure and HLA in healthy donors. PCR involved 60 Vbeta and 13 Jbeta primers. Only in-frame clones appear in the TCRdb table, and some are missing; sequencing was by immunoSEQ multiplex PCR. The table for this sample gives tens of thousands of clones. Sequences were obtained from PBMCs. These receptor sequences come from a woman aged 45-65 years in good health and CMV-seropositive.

The CDR3 sequence is CASSETPNSNQPQHF. CDR3 nucleotide sequence: TGTGCCAGCAGTGAGACACCAAATAGCAATCAGCCCCAGCATTTT. This chain uses TRBV2 with TRBJ1-5; D is undetermined. The CDR3 sequence is 15 residues long. Germline V CDR1 and CDR2: SNHLY, FYNNEI. V lost 3 bases and J lost 0, with 9 bases in between.

The CDR3 nucleotides read TGTGCCAGCAGTCACAGGGGTTCGGGAAACACCATATATTTT. Its protein product is CASSHRGSGNTIYF. This chain connects TRBV2 to TRBJ1-3; 7 nucleotides line up with TRBD1. The CDR3 spans 14 residues. The V and J ends lost 5 bases and 4 bases, in that order; junction bases with no gene match: 5. In germline, CDR1 is SNHLY, CDR2 FYNNEI.

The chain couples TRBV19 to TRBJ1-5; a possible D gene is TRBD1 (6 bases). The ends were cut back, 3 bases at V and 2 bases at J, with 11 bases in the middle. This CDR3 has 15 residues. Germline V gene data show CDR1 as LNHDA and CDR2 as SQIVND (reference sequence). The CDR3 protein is CASSMYRVGNQPQHF. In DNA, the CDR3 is TGTGCCAGTAGTATGTACAGGGTAGGCAATCAGCCCCAGCATTTT.

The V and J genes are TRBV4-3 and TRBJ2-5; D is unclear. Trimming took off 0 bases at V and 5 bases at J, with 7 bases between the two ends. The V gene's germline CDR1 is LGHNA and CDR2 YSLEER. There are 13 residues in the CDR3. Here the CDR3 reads CASSQEGWETQYF. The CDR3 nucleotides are TGCGCCAGCAGCCAAGAGGGCTGGGAGACCCAGTACTTC.